The clone carrying this T cell receptor beta chain was observed a single time. V shed 5 bases, J shed 7 bases, and the junction held 8 bases outside the gene matches. Looked up from germline, CDR1 is SNHLY and CDR2 is FYNNEI. The length of the CDR3 is 14 residues. These data originate in a study of blood T cell repertoires in COVID-19. Study context: Sites in the United States, Italy and Spain provided acute and convalescent COVID-19 samples.

The repertoire was sequenced with immunoSEQ multiplex PCR; TCRdb's copy has only in-frame clones and lacks some. The table has roughly 330,000 clones, over 75% seen once. Sample: PBMCs or T cells enriched from blood (not recorded which). J is TRBJ1-5 and V is TRBV2; 7 bases align to TRBD1. This sequence originates from a man aged 30 to 45 who had recovered from COVID-19. CDR3 in amino acids: CASSQQGLGQPQHF. CDR3 bases: TGTGCCAGCAGTCAACAGGGGTTGGGACAGCCCCAGCATTTT. The full variable domain, with the rest looked up from reference TRBV2 and TRBJ1-5, is EPEVTQTPSHQVTQMGQEVILRCVPISNHLYFYWYRQILGQKVEFLVSFYNNEISEKSEIFDDQFSVERPDGSNFTLKIRSTKLEDSAMYFCASSQQGLGQPQHFGDGTRLSIL.